One sample yielded the 2 T cell receptor beta chains listed below, sequenced in a study of prognosis after radiotherapy for stage I lung cancer. CDR3 of TCR beta was amplified from genomic DNA via a two-round multiplex PCR. Gene-specific TRBV and TRBJ primers were used in PCR round one. MiXCR was run by TCRdb on the multiplex PCR reads, yielding one entry per CDR3 protein. This table holds 23,000 or so distinct CDR3 sequences, around 36% found once. Sequenced here: PBMCs, sampled before or after stereotactic body radiation therapy (not recorded which). The source is a donor over 45 with non-small cell lung cancer.

This clonotype was seen ten or more times. This rearrangement joins TRBV7-9 to TRBJ1-5; possible D gene TRBD1, 5 bases. Trimming pared 1 base from V and 3 bases from J, leaving 10 bases between. This CDR3 spans 15 amino acids. Germline values: CDR1 SEHNR, CDR2 FQNEAQ (reference sequence). This CDR3 reads CASSLEAGLNQPQHF. Written as DNA, the CDR3 is TGTGCCAGCAGCTTAGAGGCGGGGCTCAATCAGCCCCAGCATTTT.

In the case of this clonotype: This may arise from a read error, as a much more abundant clone is one base away. The rearrangement uses TRBV20-1 and TRBJ2-3; 7 nucleotides line up with TRBD2. CDR1 is DFQATT and CDR2 is SNEGSKA in the germline V gene (reference sequence). The ends lost 5 bases at V and 6 bases at J; junction bases unmatched: 17. The CDR3 loop spans 16 amino acids. The DNA of the CDR3 is TGCAGTGCTCGAAGCGGGGACTCACAACTTGAGGATACGCAGTATTTT. This gives the protein CSARSGDSQLEDTQYF.